One sample yielded the 13 T cell receptor beta chains listed below, sequenced in a study of T cells in Graves' hyperthyroidism and ophthalmopathy (dated by TCRdb to about 2019). Libraries were built with multiplex PCR. The sequencer listed for this sample is Illumina HiSeq 2000. Amplification of TCR beta CDR3 regions was carried out from RNA transcripts. A first-round RT-PCR of the TCR CDR3 used the HTBI primer set with the Qiagen OneStep RT-PCR kit. In TCRdb, the public reads were trimmed at Q25 with fastp and aligned with MiXCR, with productive beta chains retained. Entries are consolidated by CDR3 protein sequence, retaining the most common genes and DNA. The sample records over 250,000 distinct CDR3 sequences, about 25% of which are singletons. Jointly, the top ten make up roughly 24% of the sample. The specimen was blood. These receptors were taken from a man aged 40-55 years with Graves' hyperthyroidism that later progressed to Graves' ophthalmopathy.

This clonotype was observed at least ten times. The V call is TRBV6-1, the J call TRBJ1-1; the match to TRBD1 covers 8 bases. The CDR3 consists of 15 residues. Germline-derived CDR1 and CDR2 are MNHNS and SASEGT. J gave up 7 bases and V 5 bases, and 12 bases lay outside the gene matches. The CDR3 reads CASSPRDRPFFEAFF. The CDR3 DNA sequence: TGTGCCAGCAGTCCCCGGGACAGGCCCTTCTTTGAAGCTTTCTTT.

This clonotype has ten or more counts. This chain's CDR3 is CASSTVWAPVEQYF. CDR3 bases: TGTGCCAGCAGTACGGTTTGGGCCCCAGTGGAGCAGTACTTC. V gene TRBV7-9 combines with J gene TRBJ2-7; D is undetermined. There are 14 residues in the CDR3. Germline loops: CDR1 SEHNR, CDR2 FQNEAQ (reference sequence). The germline V and J ends were trimmed by 6 bases and 7 bases, with 19 bases remaining between them.

This clonotype was seen at least ten times. CDR3 sequence: CAISPGGFNYEQYF. The CDR3, as DNA: TGTGCCATCAGTCCTGGGGGATTTAACTACGAGCAGTACTTC. This chain connects TRBV10-3 to TRBJ2-7; the D gene could be TRBD1 or TRBD2 (5 bases each). The CDR3 spans 14 residues. Germline loops: CDR1 ENHRY, CDR2 SYGVKD. The germline V and J ends were trimmed by 5 bases and 3 bases, with 14 bases remaining between them.

This clonotype has at least ten counts. V is TRBV5-1 and J is TRBJ1-3; D not certain. Trimming took 0 bases from V and 1 from J, leaving 8 bases between them. In germline, CDR1 is SGHRS, CDR2 YFSETQ. The CDR3 covers 15 residues. As DNA, the CDR3 is TGCGCCAGCAGCTTGGAACTGGGGTCTGGAAACACCATATATTTT. Translation gives CASSLELGSGNTIYF.

The gene calls are TRBV28 and TRBJ1-1; D might be TRBD1 (6 bases). Germline lookup yields CDR1 MDHEN and CDR2 SYDVKM. Trimming shortened V by 7 bases and J by 1 base, and 22 bases separated the two germline ends. CDR3 length: 17 residues. CDR3 DNA: TGTGCCAGCAATTATCGCGGGGGGCAGACGCCGAACACTGAAGCTTTCTTT. Amino acid sequence: CASNYRGGQTPNTEAFF.

The chain links TRBV6-1 to TRBJ2-7; D gene unclear. The CDR3 is 17 amino acids. Deletions cut 2 bases from V and 2 bases from J, with 19 bases between. CDR1 is MNHNS and CDR2 is SASEGT in the germline V gene. The CDR3 loop is CASSELSGIRWAYEQYF. The CDR3 nucleotides are TGTGCCAGCAGTGAATTGTCGGGCATTCGATGGGCCTACGAGCAGTACTTC.

The table lists this clonotype with a few counts. This chain connects TRBV27 to TRBJ1-1; the D is unclear. The CDR3 consists of 15 residues. V was pared by 0 bases and J by 0 bases, with 8 bases between. CDR1 is MNHEY and CDR2 is SMNVEV in the germline V gene (reference sequence). Written as DNA, the CDR3 is TGTGCCAGCAGTTTATCATTCATTATGAACACTGAAGCTTTCTTT. It specifies CASSLSFIMNTEAFF.

This clonotype was observed many times. J is TRBJ2-5 and V is TRBV5-1; 8 positions agree with TRBD1. Germline V lookup: CDR1 SGHRS, CDR2 YFSETQ. V shed 4 bases, J shed 5 bases, and the junction held 7 bases outside the gene matches. CDR3 length: 14 amino acids. Here the CDR3 DNA reads TGCGCCAGCAGCCTCGGACAGGGTTACGAGACCCAGTACTTC. Residues: CASSLGQGYETQYF.

At least ten counts were recorded for this clonotype. The V and J genes are TRBV15 and TRBJ1-3, with unresolved D. Trimming cost V 0 bases and J 6 bases, with 6 bases left between them. The CDR3 is made up of 13 amino acids. The V gene's germline CDR1 is LNHNV and CDR2 YYDKDF (reference sequence). Written as DNA, the CDR3 is TGTGCCACCAGCAGAGATGCGAAAAACACCATATATTTT. As protein: CATSRDAKNTIYF.

This clonotype was recorded at least ten times. The chain joins TRBV15 to TRBJ2-5; D possibly corresponds to TRBD2 (6 bases). The CDR3 runs 14 residues. The V end was cut by 0 bases, the J end by 3 bases, with 8 bases between. Germline lookup yields CDR1 LNHNV and CDR2 YYDKDF (reference sequence). The CDR3 DNA follows: TGTGCCACCAGCAGAGAGGGACTCAAAGAGACCCAGTACTTC. Residues: CATSREGLKETQYF.

This clonotype has a count of ten or more. The chain couples TRBV15 to TRBJ2-7; D not certain. Trimming pared 5 bases from V and 4 bases from J, leaving 12 bases between. Germline CDR1 and CDR2: LNHNV and YYDKDF (reference sequence). This CDR3 has 13 amino acids. CDR3 coding DNA: TGTGCCACCAGCGACCTCGCGCGATACGAGCAGTACTTC. Translation gives CATSDLARYEQYF.

Many counts were recorded for this clonotype. This chain links TRBV10-2 with TRBJ2-2; unclear D gene. The CDR3 is made up of 14 amino acids. The V gene lost 7 bases and the J gene lost 5 bases, with 14 bases spanning the gap. Germline V gene lookup returns CDR1 WSHSY and CDR2 SAAADI. The CDR3 region has the DNA TGCGCCAGCACTCACACCTTGGGGACCGGGGAGCTGTTTTTT. Its translation is CASTHTLGTGELFF.

The V call is TRBV6-5, the J call TRBJ1-3; a possible D gene is TRBD1 (5 bases). V lost 4 bases to trimming and J lost 4 bases, with 14 bases between them. The CDR3 sequence is 15 residues long. The germline V gene has CDR1 MNHEY and CDR2 SVGAGI. The CDR3 nucleotides read TGTGCCAGCAGTTTCATGGGGGGTTCCGGAAACACCATATATTTT. Protein: CASSFMGGSGNTIYF.